This TCR beta chain was recorded in a study of blood T cells in healthy people across ages. Overall study findings and caveats: Investigators viewed diversity estimates from one million T cells as underestimates, the study reported. Unsorted PBMC input precluded a conclusive naive versus antigen-experienced comparison.

Trimming removed 5 bases from V and 0 bases from J; junction bases left unmatched: 9. This CDR3 is built from 18 residues. Germline lookup yields CDR1 SGHNT and CDR2 YENEEA. A second about 6 to 12 cycle PCR used barcoded and J-beta primers. TCRdb re-analysed the 5' RACE reads in MiXCR, keeping a single row per CDR3 protein. The sample contains approximately 1,700,000 distinct CDR3 sequences, approximately 39% of which appear only once. Concerning this clonotype itself: Its antigen is as yet unknown.

The sequence was obtained from a human donor in good health. The specimen sequenced was blood. J is TRBJ2-5 and V is TRBV11-3; 13 positions agree with TRBD2. In DNA form, the CDR3 reads TGTGCCAGCAGCCCTTGGACTAGCGGGGGCTTAAACCAAGAGACCCAGTACTTC. It codes for CASSPWTSGGLNQETQYF.